The clone carrying this T cell receptor (beta chain) was detected only a few times. The CDR3 extends over 17 amino acids. With 1 base removed from V and 7 bases from J, the gap between germline ends came to 19 bases. Per the germline V gene, CDR1 is MGHRA and CDR2 is YSYEKL. The record originates from a study of blood T cell repertoires in COVID-19. Original processing methods: Amplification of reference gene primers was used by the study to estimate nucleated cell counts. The method was immunoSEQ multiplex PCR; TCRdb's version includes in-frame clones alone and lacks a portion of them. V, J and clone size are taken as reported in that table, and D and trimming were inferred from the DNA itself. The table has some 240,000 clones, about 87% seen once. Someone with COVID-19 had been met by exposed participants within 2 weeks before study entry.

The rearrangement uses TRBV4-1 and TRBJ2-2, with D possibly TRBD2 on 7 matching bases. Sequences were obtained from PBMCs or T cells enriched from blood (not recorded which). The TCR originated in a woman aged 40 to 49 who had been exposed to COVID-19. CDR3 residues: CASSQANGGGRGGELFF. The CDR3 DNA reads as TGCGCCAGCAGCCAAGCAAATGGCGGGGGCCGGGGCGGGGAGCTGTTTTTT.